A selection of T cell receptor beta chains follows, all from one sample in a study of blood T cell repertoires in COVID-19. Only in-frame clones appear in the TCRdb table, and some are missing; sequencing was by immunoSEQ multiplex PCR. In the table there are about 220,000 clones, about 88% of which are singletons. The specimen was peripheral blood. These receptors were obtained from a woman aged 45-65 years with COVID-19, enrolled during active disease. The conserved cysteine and the conserved F or W are not part of the CDR3 here.

V	J	CDR3
TRBV5-8	TRBJ1-3	ASSRWGNTIY
TRBV24-1	TRBJ2-2	ATSDFKRGGLTGELF
TRBV15	TRBJ2-4	ATSTADSVPLAKNIQY
TRBV3-1/TRBV3-2	TRBJ1-4	ASSPTGVGTNEKLF
TRBV30	TRBJ1-3	AWSRDSHSSGNTIY
TRBV29-1	TRBJ1-1	SVESGLGEAF
TRBV28	TRBJ1-3	ASSPDRRRENTIY
TRBV5-1	TRBJ2-3	ASSLFGLAGASTDTQY
TRBV11-2	TRBJ2-3	ASSLVIPDTQY
TRBV7-8	TRBJ2-1	ASTKRGPYNEQF
TRBV10-3	TRBJ2-7	AISETGGAYEQY
TRBV24-1	TRBJ2-2	ATSDLRSTGELF
TRBV28	TRBJ1-1	ASSWVRGTEAF
TRBV6-1	TRBJ2-1	ASSERVVLYNEQF
TRBV4-1	TRBJ2-1	ASSPGQGSSYNEQF
TRBV7-2	TRBJ2-1	ASRPAGGSYNEQF
TRBV7-2	TRBJ1-2	ASSLIPGPLYYT
TRBV30	TRBJ1-2	AWSAEVRLYGYT
TRBV25-1	TRBJ1-4	ASSKDRGVTNEKLF
TRBV7-3	TRBJ2-3	ASSLRGGFSTDTQY
TRBV4-1	TRBJ1-2	ASSQGWRVGYT
TRBV18	TRBJ1-5	ASSTGGGQPQH
TRBV19	TRBJ2-7	ASSPRRGASYEQY
TRBV5-4	TRBJ2-3	ASSLKPSGGVDTQY
TRBV11-3	TRBJ1-4	ASSSLSSTGGNEKLF
TRBV3-1/TRBV3-2	TRBJ1-4	ASSLSGTGSEKLF
TRBV2	TRBJ2-7	ASTSGGTREQY
TRBV19	TRBJ2-1	ASSISRGLNEQF
TRBV15	TRBJ1-5	ATSRVGGAGIQPQH
TRBV28	TRBJ2-3	ASRKTSGGARPQY
TRBV5-1	TRBJ2-3	ASSLAGTGLKTSTDTQY
TRBV28	TRBJ1-2	ASSLGTALYGYT
TRBV5-1	TRBJ2-6	ASSLGARQSGANVLT
TRBV12-3/TRBV12-4	TRBJ1-2	ASSLLASYGYT
TRBV7-8	TRBJ2-2	ASSMDRLNTGELF